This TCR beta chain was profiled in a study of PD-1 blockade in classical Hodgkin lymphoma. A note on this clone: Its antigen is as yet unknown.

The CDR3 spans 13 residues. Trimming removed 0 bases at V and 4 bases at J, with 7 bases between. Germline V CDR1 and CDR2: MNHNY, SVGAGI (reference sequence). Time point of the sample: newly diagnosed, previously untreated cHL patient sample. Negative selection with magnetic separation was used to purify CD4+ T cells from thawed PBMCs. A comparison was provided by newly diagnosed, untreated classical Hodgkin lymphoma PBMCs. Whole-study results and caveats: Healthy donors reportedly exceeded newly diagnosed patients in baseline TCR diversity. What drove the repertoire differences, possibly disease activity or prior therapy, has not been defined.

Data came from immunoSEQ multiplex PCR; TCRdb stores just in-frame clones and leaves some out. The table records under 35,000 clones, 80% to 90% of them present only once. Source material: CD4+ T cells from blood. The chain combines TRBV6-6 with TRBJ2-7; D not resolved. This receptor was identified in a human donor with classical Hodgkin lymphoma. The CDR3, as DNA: TGTGCCAGCAGTTACTCCAACCGATACGAGCAGTACTTC. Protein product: CASSYSNRYEQYF.